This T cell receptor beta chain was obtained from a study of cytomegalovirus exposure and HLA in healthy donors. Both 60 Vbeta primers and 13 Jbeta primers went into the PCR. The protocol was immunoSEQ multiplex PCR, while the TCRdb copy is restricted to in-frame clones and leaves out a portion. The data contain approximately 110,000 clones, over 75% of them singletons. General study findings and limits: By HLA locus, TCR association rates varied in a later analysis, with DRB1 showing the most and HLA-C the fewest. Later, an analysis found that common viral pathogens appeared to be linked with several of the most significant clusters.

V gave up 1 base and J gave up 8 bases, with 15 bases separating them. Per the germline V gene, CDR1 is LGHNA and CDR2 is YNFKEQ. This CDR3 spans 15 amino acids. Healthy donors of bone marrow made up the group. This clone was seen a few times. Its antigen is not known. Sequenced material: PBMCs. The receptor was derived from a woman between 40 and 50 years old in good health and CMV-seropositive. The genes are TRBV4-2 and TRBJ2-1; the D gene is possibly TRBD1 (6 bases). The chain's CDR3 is CASSQGGRGFDEQFF. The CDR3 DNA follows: TGTGCCAGCAGCCAAGGTGGCAGGGGTTTCGATGAGCAGTTCTTC.